This entry lists 24 T cell receptor beta chains sequenced from one sample in a study of T cell repertoires in cytomegalovirus infection (dated by TCRdb to about 2019). Sequencing relied on an Illumina HiSeq 1500. In TCRdb, the public reads were trimmed at Q25 with fastp and aligned with MiXCR, with productive beta chains retained. All rows with the same CDR3 protein become a single entry with the most common DNA and genes. Recorded for this sample are about 230,000 distinct CDR3 sequences; 20% to 25% of them occurred a single time. The top ten hold around a sixth of the sample. Specimen: CD8+ T cells from PBMCs. The receptor set was obtained from a human donor in good health (CMV status not recorded). Some clones in this sample may be carry-over from other donors' samples.

This clonotype was seen a handful of times. V and J are TRBV19 and TRBJ2-3; 9 positions agree with TRBD1. V dropped 6 bases and J dropped 2; count of bases not matched to a gene: 12. CDR3 size: 17 residues. Germline V lookup: CDR1 LNHDA, CDR2 SQIVND (reference sequence). The CDR3 here is CASSHTLWTGATDTQYF. Here the CDR3 DNA reads TGTGCCAGTAGCCATACCCTGTGGACAGGGGCCACAGATACGCAGTATTTT.

This clonotype came up a few times. The chain recombines TRBV4-1 with TRBJ1-1; perhaps TRBD1 as D (5 bases). The V end lost 2 bases, the J end lost 5 bases, and 15 bases lay between the germline ends. The germline gives CDR1 MGHRA, CDR2 YSYEKL. CDR3 size: 15 residues. The CDR3 DNA reads TGCGCCAGCAGCCAAATTACTGAAGGGGAGACTGAAGCTTTCTTT. It yields the protein CASSQITEGETEAFF.

This chain uses TRBV27 with TRBJ1-1; tentative D call: TRBD1 (5 bases). V was trimmed by 6 bases and J by 0 bases, leaving 14 bases between them. Germline V gene data show CDR1 as MNHEY and CDR2 as SMNVEV (reference sequence). CDR3 length: 15 residues. The CDR3 DNA follows: TGTGCCAGCAGACCCCGGGGGAGAATGAACACTGAAGCTTTCTTT. Residues: CASRPRGRMNTEAFF.

This sequence joins TRBV27 and TRBJ2-7; D tentatively reads TRBD1 or TRBD2 (5 bases each). The CDR3 consists of 14 residues. Trimming removed 6 bases from V and 1 base from J, with 13 bases in between. In germline, CDR1 is MNHEY, CDR2 SMNVEV (reference sequence). The CDR3 DNA follows: TGTGCCAGCAGCCAGGGACCGCCATCCTACGAGCAGTACTTC. This gives the protein CASSQGPPSYEQYF.

The chain employs TRBV2 and TRBJ2-3; 9 nucleotides match TRBD2. The ends lost 3 bases at V and 2 bases at J; junction bases unmatched: 3. This CDR3 region has 15 residues. The germline CDR1 and CDR2 sequences are SNHLY and FYNNEI. CDR3 DNA: TGTGCCAGCAGTGAGGCGGGGGGGATCACAGATACGCAGTATTTT. This gives the protein CASSEAGGITDTQYF. The entire variable domain, with the rest obtained from reference TRBV2 and TRBJ2-3, is as follows: EPEVTQTPSHQVTQMGQEVILRCVPISNHLYFYWYRQILGQKVEFLVSFYNNEISEKSEIFDDQFSVERPDGSNFTLKIRSTKLEDSAMYFCASSEAGGITDTQYFGPGTRLTVL.

For the CDR3, the DNA is TGCAGTGCTAGACCAACTAGCGGGGGCTCCTACAATGAGCAGTTCTTC. This codes for CSARPTSGGSYNEQFF. The J gene is TRBJ2-1, the V gene TRBV20-1, with 11 bases aligning to TRBD2. With 2 bases clipped from V and 0 bases from J, the junction kept 3 bases outside the gene matches. Germline CDR1 and CDR2: DFQATT and SNEGSKA (reference sequence). The CDR3 has 16 amino acids.

This clonotype was seen ten or more times. The V gene is TRBV14, the J gene TRBJ2-3; 7 bases fit TRBD1. The CDR3 contains 15 residues. J gave up 2 bases and V 5 bases, and 7 bases lay outside the gene matches. Germline V lookup: CDR1 SGHDN, CDR2 FVKESK. The CDR3 protein is CASSTRDSYTDTQYF. DNA for the CDR3: TGTGCCAGCAGCACCCGGGACAGCTACACAGATACGCAGTATTTT.

The genes are TRBV29-1 and TRBJ1-2; 8 nucleotides match TRBD1. The CDR3 spans 12 residues. J gave up 7 bases and V 3 bases, and 4 bases lay outside the gene matches. Germline lookup yields CDR1 SQVTM and CDR2 ANQGSEA. CDR3 in amino acids: CSVETGVIGYTF. For the CDR3, the DNA is TGCAGCGTTGAGACAGGGGTAATTGGCTACACCTTC.

In its sample, this clonotype was seen a few times. CDR3 in DNA: TGTGCCAGCAGCCAAGATCAATTAGGGGCCGAGGAGACCCAGTACTTC. It encodes CASSQDQLGAEETQYF. The V call is TRBV14, the J call TRBJ2-5, with D perhaps matching TRBD1 (5 bases). The CDR3 totals 16 residues. The germline V gene encodes CDR1 SGHDN and CDR2 FVKESK. Trimming took off 0 bases at V and 5 bases at J, with 16 bases between the two ends.

This clonotype was observed a few times. The gene calls are TRBV7-9 and TRBJ2-5; the D call may be TRBD1 or TRBD2 (5 bases each). The length of the CDR3 is 13 residues. The germline CDR1 and CDR2 sequences are SEHNR and FQNEAQ (reference sequence). V was cut by 3 bases and J by 5 bases, with 10 bases left in between. This chain's CDR3 is CASSFGGAETQYF. The DNA for the CDR3 is TGTGCCAGCAGCTTTGGGGGTGCGGAGACCCAGTACTTC.

This clonotype was seen many times. This chain links TRBV7-8 with TRBJ2-2; 8 bases agree with TRBD1. The CDR3 is 17 residues long. Per germline, CDR1 SGHVS and CDR2 FQNEAQ. The V gene end was trimmed by 5 bases and the J gene end by 2 bases; junction bases not matched to a gene: 10. The CDR3 DNA reads as TGTGCCAGCAGCCCCAGCCCGGGACAGGTCAACACCGGGGAGCTGTTTTTT. This encodes CASSPSPGQVNTGELFF.

The genes are TRBV6-9 and TRBJ1-1, with D perhaps TRBD1 (6 bases). This CDR3 has 20 amino acids. Trimming shortened V by 1 base and J by 3 bases, and 27 bases separated the two germline ends. Germline assignment: CDR1 MNHGY and CDR2 SVAAGI. The CDR3 DNA reads as TGTGCCAGCAGTTATTATTTGTGGGGACAACGGTGGAGGGGGGACACTGAAGCTTTCTTT. It translates to CASSYYLWGQRWRGDTEAFF.

The J gene is TRBJ2-2, the V gene TRBV4-2; D tentatively reads TRBD1 or TRBD2 (5 bases each). From germline, CDR1 is LGHNA and CDR2 YNFKEQ. The ends were cut back, 1 base at V and 6 bases at J, with 6 bases in the middle. The CDR3 is 13 residues long. Written as DNA, the CDR3 is TGTGCCAGCAGCCAAGGGGGGTCCGGGGAGCTGTTTTTT. It encodes CASSQGGSGELFF.

This clonotype is medium-sized within its sample. CDR3 nucleotide sequence: TGTGCCACCTCGGCCCGGGGGGCATTTTTCACAGATACGCAGTATTTT. This codes for CATSARGAFFTDTQYF. This chain connects TRBV28 to TRBJ2-3, with TRBD2 as a possible D gene (7 bases). V was trimmed by 10 bases and J by 2 bases, leaving 22 bases between them. The CDR3 length is 16 residues. From germline, CDR1 is MDHEN and CDR2 SYDVKM.

This clonotype was recorded a few times. The chain employs TRBV6-5 and TRBJ1-1; possible D gene TRBD1, 6 bases. Trimming took off 2 bases at V and 4 bases at J, with 14 bases between the two ends. Germline assignment: CDR1 MNHEY and CDR2 SVGAGI. The CDR3 runs to 15 residues. CDR3 protein: CASSYGGQPGTEAFF. The CDR3 nucleotides read TGTGCCAGCAGTTACGGGGGGCAGCCGGGCACTGAAGCTTTCTTT.

This clonotype was seen many times. V gene TRBV28 combines with J gene TRBJ2-7; D is perhaps TRBD1 or TRBD2 (6 bases each). Per germline, CDR1 MDHEN and CDR2 SYDVKM. The CDR3 is 13 residues long. Deletions cut 3 bases from V and 6 bases from J, with 12 bases between. In DNA form, the CDR3 reads TGTGCCAGCAGTTTTACCGGAGGGGGCGAGCAGTACTTC. It encodes CASSFTGGGEQYF.

A few counts support this clonotype. The chain carries TRBV29-1 and TRBJ2-7; D ambiguous. This CDR3 spans 11 amino acids. CDR1 is SQVTM and CDR2 is ANQGSEA in the germline V gene. The ends were cut back, 6 bases at V and 6 bases at J, with 12 bases in the middle. The CDR3 DNA reads TGCAGCGTGATCGATCTATCCGAGCAGTACTTC. Translation: CSVIDLSEQYF.

The chain uses TRBV29-1 and TRBJ2-5; perhaps TRBD1 as D (6 bases). The CDR3 consists of 11 residues. Germline V gene data show CDR1 as SQVTM and CDR2 as ANQGSEA. Trimming pared 7 bases from V and 4 bases from J, leaving 10 bases between. The CDR3 coding sequence is TGCAGCGGCCAGGGGCGAGAGACCCAGTACTTC. Protein sequence: CSGQGRETQYF.

In its sample, this clonotype was seen many times. The gene calls are TRBV19 and TRBJ1-1; tentative D call: TRBD1 (6 bases). V dropped 8 bases and J dropped 5 bases, with 15 bases sitting between them. Germline lookup yields CDR1 LNHDA and CDR2 SQIVND (reference sequence). The CDR3 extends over 13 amino acids. For the CDR3, the DNA is TGTGCCAGTCATGACAGGTCGCGGACTGAAGCTTTCTTT. Translation: CASHDRSRTEAFF.

The rearrangement joins TRBV12-3 or TRBV12-4 to TRBJ2-7; D is perhaps TRBD2 (8 bases). The CDR3 consists of 16 residues. V was pared by 1 base and J by 3 bases, with 16 bases between. The CDR3 is CASSLDGGGQYYEQYF. The CDR3 bases are TGTGCCAGCAGTTTAGACGGGGGGGGACAGTACTACGAGCAGTACTTC.

The sample holds a few counts of this clonotype. The chain couples TRBV6-6 to TRBJ2-1, with TRBD2 matching 11 bases. The germline V gene has CDR1 MNHNY and CDR2 SVGAGI (reference sequence). This CDR3 has 20 amino acids. After removal of 0 bases from V and 5 bases from J, the junction contained 15 bases not matched to a gene. The CDR3 bases are TGTGCCAGCAGTTACTCGGTCGCGGCTAGCGGGGGGCATAGGGACAATGAGCAGTTCTTC. Translation gives CASSYSVAASGGHRDNEQFF.

This clonotype was seen at least ten times. The V call is TRBV12-3 or TRBV12-4, the J call TRBJ1-2; D might be TRBD1 (6 bases). This CDR3 contains 15 residues. V gave up 6 bases and J gave up 4 bases, with 18 bases separating them. The DNA of the CDR3 is TGTGCCAGCAGCCCCGATCCGGGACATATCTATGGCTACACCTTC. Its protein product is CASSPDPGHIYGYTF.

This chain links TRBV29-1 with TRBJ1-1; TRBD1 is a possible D gene (5 bases). The CDR3 length is 11 residues. Germline CDR1 reads SQVTM; CDR2 reads ANQGSEA. V was clipped by 6 bases and J by 5 bases, with 10 bases between them. The CDR3: CSVRDGTEAFF. CDR3 in DNA: TGCAGCGTAAGGGACGGGACTGAAGCTTTCTTT.

This clonotype was recorded a few times. The chain has TRBV4-2 and TRBJ1-2; the D gene is possibly TRBD1 (5 bases). The V end was cut by 3 bases, the J end by 3 bases, with 14 bases between. The germline V gene has CDR1 LGHNA and CDR2 YNFKEQ. This CDR3 is 15 amino acids long. In nucleotides, the CDR3 is TGTGCCAGCAGCCATCCCACTGGGGGGGACTATGGCTACACCTTC. Its translation: CASSHPTGGDYGYTF.